This T cell receptor beta chain is drawn from a study of cytomegalovirus exposure and HLA in healthy donors. Study in general: Of 398 genotyped donors, 65% to 85% clustered with self-reported Caucasian donors.

Sampled while nominally healthy, donors likely had unrecorded immune exposures. Germline CDR1 is SNHLY and CDR2 is FYNNEI. The CDR3 is made up of 16 amino acids. With 4 bases clipped from V and 3 bases from J, the junction kept 7 bases outside the gene matches. The PCR made use of 60 Vbeta and 13 Jbeta primers. Using immunoSEQ multiplex PCR, the repertoire was profiled, and TCRdb retains in-frame clones only, with some absent. The sample includes around 87,000 clones, around 85% of them seen just once. General study findings and limits: Evidence from a later analysis indicated that most CMV-associated TCR beta chains looked HLA-restricted. V segments that were indistinguishable, TRBV6-2 and TRBV6-3 among them, were omitted from analysis.

Concerning this clone: Its antigen is not known.

Sequenced sample: PBMCs. The rearrangement uses TRBV2 and TRBJ2-1; 9 bases fit TRBD1. The receptor's source is a girl aged 2-10 years in good health and CMV-seropositive. Here the CDR3 reads CASSGHTGQGYNEQFF. In nucleotides, the CDR3 is TGTGCCAGCAGTGGACACACGGGACAGGGCTACAATGAGCAGTTCTTC.